The sequence of this T cell receptor beta chain was determined in a study of control samples from healthy donors and cancer patients. V lost 0 bases and J 7 bases, leaving 6 bases between the germline ends. CDR1 is SGHRS and CDR2 is YFSETQ in the germline V gene. The CDR3 has 12 amino acids. Libraries were prepared by immunoSEQ multiplex PCR; TCRdb keeps only in-frame clonotypes and omits some of them. The sample lists approximately 150,000 clones, around 92% seen once, with around 7.6% in the top ten. The sample holds one count of this clone. The clonotype was recovered from a man aged 50 to 59 with head and neck cancer. The chain carries TRBV5-1 and TRBJ2-3; no reliable D call. Specimen: PBMCs. The DNA of the CDR3 is TGCGCCAGCAGCTTGGACTTACATACGCAGTATTTT. Its translation is CASSLDLHTQYF.